The clone carrying this TCR beta chain was counted a few times. Antigen unknown. With 60 Vbeta and 13 Jbeta primers, the PCR was carried out. Assay used: immunoSEQ multiplex PCR; TCRdb lists only in-frame clones, some missing. The sample contains some 160,000 clones, 80% to 90% of which appear only once. This record comes from a study of cytomegalovirus exposure and HLA in healthy donors. In nominal health when sampled, donors likely had unrecorded immune exposures nonetheless. The study's findings and limits: Earlier analysis found most TCR beta V segments productive about 90% or about 30% of the time. V- and J-gene trimming of TCR beta was linked (in a later analysis) to a missense DCLRE1C variant.

V lost 3 bases, J lost 4 bases, and 5 bases stayed unmatched. Germline values: CDR1 SGHRS, CDR2 YFSETQ. CDR3 size: 15 residues. The sequenced material came from PBMCs. This clonotype originated in a man between 25 and 39 years old in good health and CMV-seropositive. The rearrangement uses TRBV5-1 and TRBJ1-2, with 11 bases identical to TRBD1. DNA for the CDR3: TGCGCCAGCAGCTCGGGACAGGGGGGTGCCTATGGCTACACCTTC. Translation gives CASSSGQGGAYGYTF.